One sample yielded the 13 T cell receptor beta chains listed below, sequenced in a study of T cell responses to AZD1222 COVID-19 vaccine. This table comes from immunoSEQ multiplex PCR, and its TCRdb copy is limited to in-frame clones, with some not included. The repertoire holds around 150,000 clones, with over 75% as singletons. The sample here was peripheral blood, taken 28 days after the second AZD1222 dose. These TCRs come from an adult who received the AZD1222 COVID-19 vaccine.

This chain links TRBV29-1 with TRBJ1-5; D unclear. CDR3 length: 13 residues. Germline V CDR1 and CDR2: SQVTM, ANQGSEA. Trimming shortened V by 1 base and J by 4 bases, and 8 bases separated the two germline ends. DNA for the CDR3: TGCAGCGTTGAAGTTACGCCTAATCAGCCCCAGCATTTT. Translated, it gives CSVEVTPNQPQHF.

The chain combines TRBV6-1 with TRBJ2-3; maybe TRBD2 (5 bases). CDR1 is MNHNS, CDR2 SASEGT, per germline. V was shortened by 3 bases and J by 5 bases, with 15 bases between the two germline ends. CDR3 length: 15 amino acids. The CDR3 DNA follows: TGTGCCAGCAGTGATATGCGGAGCGGTGGAGATACGCAGTATTTT. It codes for CASSDMRSGGDTQYF.

V gene TRBV6-5 combines with J gene TRBJ1-4; 9 nucleotides agree with TRBD1. Germline V gene lookup returns CDR1 MNHEY and CDR2 SVGAGI. The CDR3 loop spans 15 amino acids. Trimming removed 6 bases from V and 0 bases from J; junction bases left unmatched: 2. The DNA for the CDR3 is TGTGCCAGCAGCTGGACAGGGGCAACTAATGAAAAACTGTTTTTT. Encoded protein: CASSWTGATNEKLFF.

The genes are TRBV5-4 and TRBJ2-5; 10 nucleotides match TRBD1. In germline, CDR1 is SGHNT, CDR2 YYREEE (reference sequence). With V trimmed by 4 bases and J by 7 bases, 13 bases remained unmatched. This CDR3 spans 16 amino acids. The CDR3 bases are TGTGCCAGCAGCCCGGAGAAGACAGGGGGCATCGGGACCCAGTACTTC. It is translated as CASSPEKTGGIGTQYF.

The chain joins TRBV10-1 to TRBJ2-7, with 10 bases that match TRBD2. The CDR3 extends over 14 amino acids. J gave up 4 bases and V 3 bases, and 3 bases lay outside the gene matches. Germline V gene data show CDR1 as WNHNN and CDR2 as SYGVQD (reference sequence). CDR3 residues: CASSDASGRYEQYF. The CDR3 DNA sequence: TGCGCCAGCAGTGATGCTAGCGGGAGATACGAGCAGTACTTC.

This chain links TRBV3-1 (or the pseudogene TRBV3-2) with TRBJ2-3, with a possible D match to TRBD1 (6 bases). The CDR3 extends over 14 amino acids. V was clipped by 1 base and J by 4 bases, with 9 bases between them. The germline V gene encodes CDR1 LGHDT and CDR2 YNNKEL (reference sequence). Written as DNA, the CDR3 is TGTGCCAGCAGCCAAGCACAGGGCTCAGATACGCAGTATTTT. It is translated as CASSQAQGSDTQYF.

The chain couples TRBV5-8 to TRBJ2-6; D may be TRBD1 (6 bases). This CDR3 contains 18 residues. The germline V gene encodes CDR1 SGHTS and CDR2 YDEGEE. V lost 4 bases to trimming and J lost 0 bases, with 17 bases between them. In DNA form, the CDR3 reads TGTGCCAGCAGCACCGACCGGGACACCTACTCTGGGGCCAACGTCCTGACTTTC. Translation gives CASSTDRDTYSGANVLTF.

The V call is TRBV3-1 (or the pseudogene TRBV3-2), the J call TRBJ2-7; D uncertain. The V and J ends lost 4 bases and 2 bases respectively, with 3 bases between them. Germline values: CDR1 LGHDT, CDR2 YNNKEL (reference sequence). This CDR3 has 11 amino acids. The DNA of the CDR3 is TGTGCCAGCAGCCTAACCTACGAGCAGTACTTC. It is translated as CASSLTYEQYF.

The J gene is TRBJ2-7, the V gene TRBV13; tentatively, D is TRBD1 or TRBD2 (5 bases each). V dropped 4 bases and J dropped 4 bases, with 14 bases sitting between them. CDR3 length: 14 amino acids. From germline, CDR1 is PRHDT and CDR2 FYEKMQ (reference sequence). The CDR3 loop reads CASSSNGGKYEQYF. The CDR3 coding sequence is TGTGCCAGCAGCTCCAATGGGGGTAAATACGAGCAGTACTTC. Filled out from reference TRBV13 and TRBJ2-7, the complete variable domain reads AAGVIQSPRHLIKEKRETATLKCYPIPRHDTVYWYQQGPGQDPQFLISFYEKMQSDKGSIPDRFSAQQFSDYHSELNMSSLELGDSALYFCASSSNGGKYEQYFGPGTRLTVT.

The chain employs TRBV6-6 and TRBJ1-5; TRBD1 aligns across 7 bases. The J segment lost 6 bases and the V segment lost 1 base, leaving 6 bases of the junction unmatched. Germline-derived CDR1 and CDR2 are MNHNY and SVGAGI (reference sequence). The CDR3 has 15 residues. DNA for the CDR3: TGTGCCAGCAGTTACTTTACAGGGGTGGGTCAGCCCCAGCATTTT. Residues: CASSYFTGVGQPQHF.

The rearrangement uses TRBV7-6 and TRBJ2-1; maybe TRBD2 (5 bases). CDR1 and CDR2 (germline): SGHVS, FNYEAQ. V was trimmed by 1 base and J by 7 bases, leaving 14 bases between them. This CDR3 has 15 amino acids. For the CDR3, the DNA is TGTGCCAGCAGCTTAGTGGTGCTCCCGGGGAATGAGCAGTTCTTC. Protein: CASSLVVLPGNEQFF. The full variable domain, in which reference TRBV7-6 and TRBJ2-1 provide the parts outside the CDR3, is GAGVSQSPRYKVTKRGQDVALRCDPISGHVSLYWYRQALGQGPEFLTYFNYEAQQDKSGLPNDRFSAERPEGSISTLTIQRTEQRDSAMYRCASSLVVLPGNEQFFGPGTRLTVL.

V usage is TRBV7-9 and J usage is TRBJ2-7; 9 bases map to TRBD1. Germline V gene sequence: CDR1 SEHNR, CDR2 FQNEAQ (reference sequence). The junction had 5 bases not matched to a gene; V was cut back by 5 bases and J by 3 bases. CDR3 length equals 14 residues. The DNA of the CDR3 is TGTGCCAGCAGCGCCTTGGGACAGGGCTACGAGCAGTACTTC. It translates to CASSALGQGYEQYF.

This chain uses TRBV27 with TRBJ1-1, with D perhaps TRBD1 (6 bases). This CDR3 is 15 amino acids long. Deletions cut 0 bases from V and 3 bases from J, with 11 bases between. Germline lookup yields CDR1 MNHEY and CDR2 SMNVEV (reference sequence). CDR3 DNA: TGTGCCAGCAGTTTATCGATAGGGGGTGACACTGAAGCTTTCTTT. This encodes CASSLSIGGDTEAFF.